Presented here are 3 T cell receptor beta chains from one specimen sequenced in a study of identical twins. TCRdb itself ran the 5' RACE reads through MiXCR, one entry per CDR3 protein. The sample lists approximately 630,000 distinct CDR3 sequences; about 7.1% were seen once. These data also formed part of another study, on yellow fever vaccine responses in identical twins.

The specimen sequenced was PBMCs. Receptors originate from a woman aged 18-29 years in good health.

This clonotype was detected ten times or more. In DNA form, the CDR3 reads TGTGCCAGCAGGACGCAACAAGAGACCCAGTACTTC. It codes for CASRTQQETQYF. The chain joins TRBV6-5 to TRBJ2-5; D gene ambiguous. This CDR3 is built from 12 residues. Germline CDR1 and CDR2: MNHEY and SVGAGI. V was cut by 6 bases and J by 2 bases, with 7 bases left in between.

V usage is TRBV7-2 and J usage is TRBJ1-5, with 7 bases identical to TRBD1. Germline loops: CDR1 SGHTA, CDR2 FQGNSA. J lost 8 bases, V lost 5 bases, and 6 bases had no gene match. CDR3 size: 13 residues. The CDR3 spells CASSRDRAKPQHF. DNA for the CDR3: TGTGCCAGCAGCCGAGACAGGGCTAAGCCCCAGCATTTT. The whole variable domain, filled in from reference TRBV7-2 and TRBJ1-5, reads GAGVSQSPSNKVTEKGKDVELRCDPISGHTALYWYRQSLGQGLEFLIYFQGNSAPDKSGLPSDRFSAERTGGSVSTLTIQRTQQEDSAVYLCASSRDRAKPQHFGDGTRLSIL.

This clonotype was seen many times. The chain joins TRBV29-1 to TRBJ2-7, with TRBD1 as a possible D gene (5 bases). Trimming shortened V by 4 bases and J by 0 bases, and 10 bases separated the two germline ends. CDR3 size: 13 residues. Germline V gene lookup returns CDR1 SQVTM and CDR2 ANQGSEA. The chain's CDR3 is CSVAGLNSYEQYF. CDR3 nucleotide sequence: TGCAGCGTTGCAGGGCTCAACTCCTACGAGCAGTACTTC.